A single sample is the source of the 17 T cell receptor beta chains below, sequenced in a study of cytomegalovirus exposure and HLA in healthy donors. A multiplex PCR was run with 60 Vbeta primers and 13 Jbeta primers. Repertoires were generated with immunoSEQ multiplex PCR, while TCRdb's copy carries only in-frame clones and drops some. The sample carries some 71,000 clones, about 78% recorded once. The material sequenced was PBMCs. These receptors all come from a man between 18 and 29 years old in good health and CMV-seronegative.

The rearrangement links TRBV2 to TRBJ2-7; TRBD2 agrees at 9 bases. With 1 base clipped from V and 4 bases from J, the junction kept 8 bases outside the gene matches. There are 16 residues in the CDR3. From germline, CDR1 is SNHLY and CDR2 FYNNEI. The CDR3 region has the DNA TGTGCCAGCAGTGAAGAGGGTAGTAGCGGGAGATACGAGCAGTACGTC. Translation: CASSEEGSSGRYEQYV.

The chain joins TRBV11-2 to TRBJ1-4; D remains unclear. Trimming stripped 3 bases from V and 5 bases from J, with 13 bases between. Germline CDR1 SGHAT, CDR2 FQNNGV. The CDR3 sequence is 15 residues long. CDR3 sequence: CASSLVAGWNEKLFF. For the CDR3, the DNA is TGTGCCAGCAGCTTGGTTGCGGGGTGGAATGAAAAACTGTTTTTT.

CDR3 residues: CASSQSLGRLYNEQFF. CDR3 nucleotide sequence: TGCGCCAGCAGTCAATCGCTGGGGCGCTTATACAATGAGCAGTTCTTC. V gene TRBV23-1 combines with J gene TRBJ2-1; the D gene is possibly TRBD1 (5 bases). TRBV23-1 is an open reading frame whose function is uncertain. This CDR3 contains 16 residues. The germline V and J ends were trimmed by 0 bases and 4 bases, with 13 bases remaining between them.

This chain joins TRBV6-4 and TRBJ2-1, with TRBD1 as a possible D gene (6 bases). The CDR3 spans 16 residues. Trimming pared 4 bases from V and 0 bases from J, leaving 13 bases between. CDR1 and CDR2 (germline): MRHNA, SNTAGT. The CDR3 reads CASSGQATSSYNEQFF. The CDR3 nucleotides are TGTGCCAGCAGTGGACAGGCGACGAGCTCCTACAATGAGCAGTTCTTC.

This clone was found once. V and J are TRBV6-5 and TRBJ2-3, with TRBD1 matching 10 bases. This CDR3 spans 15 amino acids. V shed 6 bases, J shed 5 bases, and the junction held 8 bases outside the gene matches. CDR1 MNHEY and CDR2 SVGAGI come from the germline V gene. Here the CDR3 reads CASSPRQGAGDTQYF. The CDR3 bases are TGTGCCAGCAGCCCTAGACAGGGGGCTGGAGATACGCAGTATTTT.

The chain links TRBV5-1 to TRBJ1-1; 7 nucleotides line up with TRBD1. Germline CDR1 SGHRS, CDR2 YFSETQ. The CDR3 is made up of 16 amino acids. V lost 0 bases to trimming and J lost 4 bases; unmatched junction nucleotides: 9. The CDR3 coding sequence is TGCGCCAGCAGCTTGGCTCCCGGGACAGCGAGCACTGAAGCTTTCTTT. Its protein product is CASSLAPGTASTEAFF.

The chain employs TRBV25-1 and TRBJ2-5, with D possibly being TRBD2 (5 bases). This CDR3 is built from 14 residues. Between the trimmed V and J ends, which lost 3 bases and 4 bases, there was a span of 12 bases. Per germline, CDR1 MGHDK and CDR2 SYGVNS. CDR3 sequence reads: CASSDTGKGETQYF. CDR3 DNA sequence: TGTGCCAGCAGTGATACGGGGAAGGGAGAGACCCAGTACTTC. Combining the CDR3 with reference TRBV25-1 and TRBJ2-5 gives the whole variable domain EADIYQTPRYLVIGTGKKITLECSQTMGHDKMYWYQQDPGMELHLIHYSYGVNSTEKGDLSSESTVSRIRTEHFPLTLESARPSHTSQYLCASSDTGKGETQYFGPGTRLLVL.

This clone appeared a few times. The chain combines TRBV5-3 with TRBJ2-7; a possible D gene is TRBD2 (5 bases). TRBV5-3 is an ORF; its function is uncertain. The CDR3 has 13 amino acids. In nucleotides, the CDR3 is TGTGCCAGCAGCTTGTTCCCGGAGGCGGAGCAGTACGTC. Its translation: CASSLFPEAEQYV.

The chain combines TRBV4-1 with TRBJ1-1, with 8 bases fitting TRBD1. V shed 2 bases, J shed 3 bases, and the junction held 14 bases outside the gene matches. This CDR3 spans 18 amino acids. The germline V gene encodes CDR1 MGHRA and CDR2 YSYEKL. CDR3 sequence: CASSQPARGRGLDTEAFF. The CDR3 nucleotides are TGCGCCAGCAGCCAACCCGCCAGGGGGCGGGGGTTAGACACTGAAGCTTTCTTT.

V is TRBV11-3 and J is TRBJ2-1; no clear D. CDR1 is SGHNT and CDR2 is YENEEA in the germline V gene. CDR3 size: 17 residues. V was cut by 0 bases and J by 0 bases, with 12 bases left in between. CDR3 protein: CASSLDGADRSYNEQFF. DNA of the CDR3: TGTGCCAGCAGCTTAGACGGCGCGGATCGCTCCTACAATGAGCAGTTCTTC.

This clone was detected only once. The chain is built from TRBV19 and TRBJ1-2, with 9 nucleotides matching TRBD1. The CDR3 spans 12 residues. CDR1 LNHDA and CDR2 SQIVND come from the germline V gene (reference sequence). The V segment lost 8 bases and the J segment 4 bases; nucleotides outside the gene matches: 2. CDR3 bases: TGTGCCAGTCGGGGACAGGGCTATGGCTACACCTTC. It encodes CASRGQGYGYTF.

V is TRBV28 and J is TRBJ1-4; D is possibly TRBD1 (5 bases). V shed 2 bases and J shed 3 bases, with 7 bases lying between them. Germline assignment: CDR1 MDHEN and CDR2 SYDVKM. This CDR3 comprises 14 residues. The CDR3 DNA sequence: TGTGCCAGCAGTTTACAGGGATCTAATGAAAAACTGTTTTTT. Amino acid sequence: CASSLQGSNEKLFF.

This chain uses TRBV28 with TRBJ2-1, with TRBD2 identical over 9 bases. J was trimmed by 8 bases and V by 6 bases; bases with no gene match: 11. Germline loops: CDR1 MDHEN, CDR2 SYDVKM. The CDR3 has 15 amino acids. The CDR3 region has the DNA TGTGCCAGCAGGGTAGCGGGGGAGTTTCTCGATGAGCAGTTCTTC. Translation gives CASRVAGEFLDEQFF.

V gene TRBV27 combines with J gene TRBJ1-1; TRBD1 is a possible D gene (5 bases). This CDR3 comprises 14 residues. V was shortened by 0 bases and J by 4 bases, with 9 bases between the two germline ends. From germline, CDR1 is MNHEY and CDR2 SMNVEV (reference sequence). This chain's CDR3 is CASSLSSRATEAFF. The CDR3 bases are TGTGCCAGCAGTTTATCGAGCAGGGCCACTGAAGCTTTCTTT.

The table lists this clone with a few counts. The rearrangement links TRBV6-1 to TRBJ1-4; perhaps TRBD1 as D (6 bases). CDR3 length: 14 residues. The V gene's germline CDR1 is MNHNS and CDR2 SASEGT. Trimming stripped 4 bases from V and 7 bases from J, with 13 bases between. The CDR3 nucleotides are TGTGCCAGCAGTGTTTGGACAGAGGGTGAAAAACTGTTTTTT. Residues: CASSVWTEGEKLFF.

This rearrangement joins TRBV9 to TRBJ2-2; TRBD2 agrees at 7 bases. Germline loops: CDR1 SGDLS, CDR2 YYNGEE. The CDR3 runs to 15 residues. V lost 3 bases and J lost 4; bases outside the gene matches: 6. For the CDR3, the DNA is TGTGCCAGCAGCGCGACTAGCTGGGGCACCGGGGAGCTGTTTTTT. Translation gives CASSATSWGTGELFF.

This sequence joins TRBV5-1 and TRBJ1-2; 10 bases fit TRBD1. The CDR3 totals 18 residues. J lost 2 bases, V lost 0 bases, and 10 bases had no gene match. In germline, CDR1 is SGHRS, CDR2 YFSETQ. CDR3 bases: TGCGCCAGCAGCTTGGTGGGGACAGGGGTCTTCTTGAACTATGGCTACACCTTC. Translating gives CASSLVGTGVFLNYGYTF.